Sequencing of this T cell receptor beta chain was carried out in a study of CD8 T cells in Susac syndrome. This CDR3 has 16 amino acids. Germline CDR1 is KGHDR and CDR2 is SFDVKD. Between the trimmed V and J ends, which lost 6 bases and 5 bases, there was a span of 18 bases. Random-hexamer reverse transcription was applied to about 0.45 to 1 ug RNA. In TCRdb, the immunoSEQ multiplex PCR reads were re-called with MiXCR into one record per CDR3 protein. Of some 200,000 distinct CDR3 sequences detected, roughly 94% appear once; the ten largest clones hold approximately 0.16%. This receptor was obtained from a human donor with Susac syndrome. The genes are TRBV24-1 and TRBJ2-2; tentative D call: TRBD2 (5 bases). Specimen: CD8+ T cells from PBMCs. The CDR3 DNA is TGTGCCACCAGTACCCGGACCCCCGGCGGGACCGGGGAGCTGTTTTTT. The encoded protein is CATSTRTPGGTGELFF.